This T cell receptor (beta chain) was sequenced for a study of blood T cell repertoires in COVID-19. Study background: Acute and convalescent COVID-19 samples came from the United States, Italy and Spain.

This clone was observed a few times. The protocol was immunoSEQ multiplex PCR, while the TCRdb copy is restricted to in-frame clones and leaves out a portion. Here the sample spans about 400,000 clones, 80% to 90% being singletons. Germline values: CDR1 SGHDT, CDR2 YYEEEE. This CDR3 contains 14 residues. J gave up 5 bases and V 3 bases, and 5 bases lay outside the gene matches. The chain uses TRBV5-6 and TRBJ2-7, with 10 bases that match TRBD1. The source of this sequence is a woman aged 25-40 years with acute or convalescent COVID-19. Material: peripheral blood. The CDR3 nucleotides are TGTGCCAGCAGCTCCCCCGGGACAGGGGACGAGCAGTACTTC. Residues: CASSSPGTGDEQYF.